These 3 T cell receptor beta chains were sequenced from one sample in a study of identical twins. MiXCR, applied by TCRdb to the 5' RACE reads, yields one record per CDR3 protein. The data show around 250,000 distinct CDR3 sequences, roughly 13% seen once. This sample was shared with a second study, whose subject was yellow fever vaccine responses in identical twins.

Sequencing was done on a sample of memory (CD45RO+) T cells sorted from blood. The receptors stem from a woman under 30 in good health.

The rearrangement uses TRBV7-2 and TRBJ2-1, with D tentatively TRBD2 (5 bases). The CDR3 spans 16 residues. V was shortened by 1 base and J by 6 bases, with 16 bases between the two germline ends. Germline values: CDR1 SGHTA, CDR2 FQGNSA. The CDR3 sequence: CASSLVSHSSGNEQFF. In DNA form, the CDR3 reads TGTGCCAGCAGCTTAGTTTCCCACTCCAGCGGCAATGAGCAGTTCTTC.

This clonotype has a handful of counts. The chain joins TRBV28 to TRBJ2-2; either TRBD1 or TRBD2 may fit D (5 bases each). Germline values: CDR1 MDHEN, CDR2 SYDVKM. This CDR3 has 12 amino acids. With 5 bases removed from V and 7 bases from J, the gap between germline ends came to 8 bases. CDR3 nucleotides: TGTGCCAGCAGTCTGGGGGACGGGGAGCTGTTTTTT. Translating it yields CASSLGDGELFF.

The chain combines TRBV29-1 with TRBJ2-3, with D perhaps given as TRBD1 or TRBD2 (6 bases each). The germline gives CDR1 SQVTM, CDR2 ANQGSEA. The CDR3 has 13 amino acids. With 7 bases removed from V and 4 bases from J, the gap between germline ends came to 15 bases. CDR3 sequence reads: CSALGGRSDTQYF. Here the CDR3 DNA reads TGCAGCGCCCTTGGGGGGCGTTCAGATACGCAGTATTTT.